This T cell receptor (beta chain) is drawn from a study of ipilimumab plus nivolumab after autologous stem cell transplantation. Germline V lookup: CDR1 SGHTA, CDR2 FQGTGA. Trimming cost V 5 bases and J 4 bases, with 8 bases left between them. The CDR3 consists of 12 residues. Findings of the study overall: Authors suggest TCR repertoire, Treg phenotype and gut microbiota support further study.

The table came from immunoSEQ multiplex PCR; TCRdb's copy has only in-frame clones and leaves some out. Of just over 40,000 clones in the sample, 80% to 95% were seen once. Concerning this clone: Its cognate antigen is unknown.

This receptor was taken from a male donor with multiple myeloma. The source was PBMCs, collected in a trial of ipilimumab plus nivolumab as post-transplant consolidation. The rearrangement joins TRBV7-3 to TRBJ2-5; unclear D gene. In DNA, the CDR3 is TGTGCCAGCAGCGCCGACTTAGAGACCCAGTACTTC. Translating it yields CASSADLETQYF.